This T cell receptor (beta chain) was recorded in a study of T cell responses to AZD1222 COVID-19 vaccine. Study results and limitations: Only a handful of individuals given AZD1222 were seropositive at baseline.

Clones were sequenced by immunoSEQ multiplex PCR, and TCRdb holds only the in-frame ones, with some missing. The table has 150,000 or so clones, roughly 87% seen once. The CDR3 extends over 20 amino acids. Trimming at V came to 1 base and at J to 7 bases, leaving 17 bases not matched to a gene. CDR1 and CDR2 (germline): MNHEY, SMNVEV (reference sequence). On this clone: Its cognate antigen is unknown.

The sequence was obtained from an adult in good health. Sample: peripheral blood, taken on day 0 of AZD1222 vaccination. The V and J genes are TRBV27 and TRBJ2-2; 11 bases match TRBD2. CDR3 in amino acids: CASSLWFRGGTSGRGGELFF. The CDR3, as DNA: TGTGCCAGCAGTTTATGGTTTCGAGGTGGGACTAGCGGAAGGGGCGGGGAGCTGTTTTTT.